Below, 32 T cell receptor beta chains from the same sample are listed, as sequenced in a study of tumor-infiltrating lymphocytes in oesophageal squamous cell carcinoma. TCRdb used MiXCR to reprocess the PCR reads, holding one entry per CDR3 protein. The table lists approximately 19,000 distinct CDR3 sequences, over 45% of them singletons. Sequences were obtained from esophageal tumor tissue. Every receptor here comes from a male donor with esophageal squamous cell carcinoma.

The chain links TRBV6-2 or TRBV6-3 to TRBJ2-3; tentatively, D is TRBD2 (6 bases). Germline CDR1 MNHEY, CDR2 SVGEGT. The CDR3 covers 14 residues. Trimming shortened V by 8 bases and J by 4 bases, and 16 bases separated the two germline ends. The CDR3 loop is CASVFGSAADTQYF. The DNA for the CDR3 is TGTGCCAGCGTCTTCGGGAGTGCCGCAGATACGCAGTATTTT.

The chain links TRBV28 to TRBJ2-3, with D possibly TRBD1 on 5 matching bases. The J call is in doubt because the DNA end fits TRBJ2-5 better. The CDR3 consists of 15 residues. Germline CDR1 is MDHEN and CDR2 is SYDVKM. CDR3 residues: CASSFRGHLGETQYF. Here the CDR3 DNA reads TGTGCCAGCAGTTTCCGCGGACATCTGGGGGAGACCCAGTACTTC.

CDR3 in DNA: TGTGCCAGCAGTGAAATGCACCACGAGCAGTACTTC. Protein: CASSEMHHEQYF. The chain uses TRBV2 and TRBJ2-7; no clear D gene. The CDR3 has 12 amino acids. Germline V gene sequence: CDR1 SNHLY, CDR2 FYNNEI. The germline V and J ends were trimmed by 2 bases and 5 bases, with 7 bases remaining between them.

The J gene is TRBJ2-5, the V gene TRBV7-8; TRBD2 matches 13 bases. The J call may not be correct, given that the DNA end is closer to TRBJ2-7. This CDR3 contains 18 residues. Germline values: CDR1 SGHVS, CDR2 FQNEAQ. The CDR3 sequence: CASSRGLVGTSGAYEQYF. Written as DNA, the CDR3 is TGTGCCAGCAGCCGGGGACTAGTGGGGACTAGCGGGGCCTACGAGCAGTACTTC.

The table lists this clonotype with many counts. The V and J genes are TRBV23-1 and TRBJ2-7; maybe TRBD1 (5 bases). TRBV23-1 is placed among ORFs of uncertain function. The V end lost 0 bases, the J end lost 2 bases, and 11 bases lay between the germline ends. The CDR3 totals 15 residues. CDR3 in amino acids: CASSQSRGTTYEQYF. DNA for the CDR3: TGCGCCAGCAGTCAATCAAGGGGCACAACCTACGAGCAGTACTTC.

CDR3 DNA: TGTGCCATCAGTGAGCATCAGGGCCTCCAGTATTTT. Its protein is CAISEHQGLQYF. The gene calls are TRBV10-3 and TRBJ2-3; a weak D match, TRBD1 (5 bases). From germline, CDR1 is ENHRY and CDR2 SYGVKD. The CDR3 is 12 amino acids. V lost 2 bases and J lost 12, with 12 bases in between.

In nucleotides, the CDR3 is TGTGCCAGCAGTGTCCAGGGTGCGGCAGATACGCAGTACTTC. It specifies CASSVQGAADTQYF. The chain links TRBV6-4 to TRBJ2-7, with D possibly TRBD1 on 5 matching bases. The V end lost 4 bases, the J end lost 9 bases, and 19 bases lay between the germline ends. Germline CDR1 MRHNA, CDR2 SNTAGT. This CDR3 has 14 amino acids.

This clonotype was detected ten times or more. V and J are TRBV5-1 and TRBJ2-2, with TRBD2 identical over 12 bases. The ends lost 4 bases at V and 6 bases at J; junction bases unmatched: 4. The CDR3 consists of 15 residues. Germline loops: CDR1 SGHRS, CDR2 YFSETQ. The chain's CDR3 is CASSALAGGSGELFF. CDR3 bases: TGCGCCAGCAGCGCACTAGCGGGAGGATCCGGGGAGCTGTTTTTT.

About this clonotype itself: In this CDR3 the conserved last residue, phenylalanine or tryptophan, is missing, so a read error is likely. No DNA is shown, since the ends of the CDR3 on it are uncertain; the CDR3 is the one TCRdb lists. The chain has TRBV7-4 and TRBJ2-6; the D call TRBD1 from the table was never checked on the DNA. The CDR3 extends over 17 residues, inclusive of both ends. Germline CDR1 reads SGHVT; CDR2 reads SQSDAQ. The CDR3 sequence: CASSSGTGIYNEQFFGA.

For this clonotype: The junction does not match germline at one end; this may be a read error. The rearrangement joins TRBV7-6 to TRBJ2-5; possibly TRBD2 for D (6 bases). In germline, CDR1 is SGHVS, CDR2 FNYEAQ. This CDR3 is 15 amino acids long. The CDR3 bases are TGTGCCAGCAGCTTAGGCTCAGGAGGGTATTCACCCCTCCACTTC. It codes for CASSLGSGGYSPLHF.

On this clonotype: One junction end disagrees with the germline gene, perhaps due to a read error. The chain couples TRBV5-3 to TRBJ2-2; D not certain. TRBV5-3 is an ORF; its function is uncertain. The CDR3 covers 15 residues. CDR3 sequence (DNA): TGTGCCAGCAGCTCTGGGCTTGGGCGAGACGGGGAGCTGTTTTTT. Translating gives CASSSGLGRDGELFF.

The J gene is TRBJ1-2, the V gene TRBV6-6; no definite D call. Germline V gives CDR1 MNHNY, CDR2 SVGAGI (reference sequence). Deletions cut 0 bases from V and 5 bases from J, with 10 bases between. CDR3 size: 14 residues. In nucleotides, the CDR3 is TGTGCCAGCAGTTACTCGATGAAGGGATATGGCTACACCTTC. Amino acid sequence: CASSYSMKGYGYTF.

The V gene is TRBV7-2, the J gene TRBJ2-2; the match to TRBD2 covers 8 bases. The V gene end was trimmed by 5 bases and the J gene end by 4 bases; junction bases not matched to a gene: 9. The germline gives CDR1 SGHTA, CDR2 FQGNSA. The CDR3 is made up of 16 amino acids. This CDR3 reads CASSPPGTRITGELFF. In DNA form, the CDR3 reads TGTGCCAGCAGCCCTCCCGGGACTAGAATCACCGGGGAGCTGTTTTTT.

This clonotype appeared many times. The chain combines TRBV6-1 with TRBJ2-6; D ambiguous. V dropped 7 bases and J dropped 4 bases, with 8 bases sitting between them. CDR1 and CDR2 from the germline V gene are MNHNS and SASEGT. This CDR3 has 13 amino acids. CDR3 coding DNA: TGTGCCAGCACCGCTTCCGGGGCCAACGTCCTGACTTTC. This gives the protein CASTASGANVLTF.

This chain joins TRBV6-2 or TRBV6-3 and TRBJ2-7, with 7 bases identical to TRBD1. Judging by the DNA end, TRBJ2-5 fits better; the J call may be wrong. The CDR3 is made up of 15 amino acids. CDR1 and CDR2 (germline): MNHEY, SVGEGT. CDR3 sequence reads: CASSYATGYEETQYF. The CDR3 DNA reads as TGTGCCAGCAGTTACGCGACAGGGTACGAAGAGACCCAGTACTTC.

This clonotype has ten or more counts. The V call is TRBV28, the J call TRBJ2-1; D is possibly TRBD1 (5 bases). Germline-derived CDR1 and CDR2 are MDHEN and SYDVKM. Trimming pared 2 bases from V and 0 bases from J, leaving 11 bases between. This CDR3 has 16 residues. CDR3: CASSLPRQSSYNEQFF. CDR3 nucleotide sequence: TGTGCCAGCAGTTTACCCCGACAGAGCTCCTACAATGAGCAGTTCTTC. The complete variable domain, with remaining parts taken from reference TRBV28 and TRBJ2-1, reads DVKVTQSSRYLVKRTGEKVFLECVQDMDHENMFWYRQDPGLGLRLIYFSYDVKMKEKGDIPEGYSVSREKKERFSLILESASTNQTSMYLCASSLPRQSSYNEQFFGPGTRLTVL.

Within the sample, this clonotype is medium-sized. The chain couples TRBV7-9 to TRBJ2-1; D is uncertain. Germline V gives CDR1 SEHNR, CDR2 FQNEAQ (reference sequence). With 1 base removed from V and 3 bases from J, the gap between germline ends came to 13 bases. The CDR3 is 16 residues long. The DNA for the CDR3 is TGTGCCAGCAGCTTAGGTATCGCGTTGGGCTACAATGAGCAGTTCTTC. Its protein is CASSLGIALGYNEQFF.

This chain connects TRBV7-9 to TRBJ1-4; a possible D gene is TRBD1 (6 bases). Judging by the DNA end, TRBJ2-2 fits better; the J call may be wrong. Germline CDR1 is SEHNR and CDR2 is FQNEAQ (reference sequence). CDR3 size: 14 residues. The CDR3 spells CASSLGGQRRELFF. CDR3 DNA sequence: TGTGCCAGCAGCTTAGGGGGGCAGCGGCGGGAGCTGTTTTTT.

This clonotype was detected many times. The chain joins TRBV19 to TRBJ1-2; TRBD1 is a possible D gene (6 bases). Trimming stripped 7 bases from V and 5 bases from J, with 20 bases between. The CDR3 is 15 residues long. In germline, CDR1 is LNHDA, CDR2 SQIVND (reference sequence). This CDR3 reads CASTHSGGFGYGYTF. The CDR3 DNA reads TGTGCCAGTACCCACTCCGGGGGCTTTGGGTATGGCTACACCTTC.

This clonotype was recorded many times. A read error may explain this, as a much larger clone is one base away. The chain uses TRBV6-1 and TRBJ2-7; no firm D call. Trimming shortened V by 7 bases and J by 7 bases, and 23 bases separated the two germline ends. Per the germline V gene, CDR1 is MNHNS and CDR2 is SASEGT. This CDR3 region has 15 residues. CDR3 in DNA: TGTGCCAGCAATCGATTGAGAGGAGTTAGCAATGAGCAGTACTTC. Its protein is CASNRLRGVSNEQYF.

To note about this clonotype: At one boundary the junction diverges from the germline segment, which might be a read error. The chain employs TRBV5-3 and TRBJ2-5; 7 bases line up with TRBD2. TRBV5-3 is recorded as an ORF, its role being uncertain. The CDR3 length is 14 residues. This chain's CDR3 is CASSSRGGMETQYF. The CDR3 nucleotides are TGTGCCAGCAGCTCTCGGGGAGGGATGGAGACCCAGTACTTC.

The rearrangement links TRBV7-8 to TRBJ2-6; no clear D. The V gene's germline CDR1 is SGHVS and CDR2 FQNEAQ. CDR3 size: 19 residues. V lost 5 bases, J lost 0 bases, and 20 bases lay in between. CDR3 sequence: CASSPLRTKVASGANVLTF. CDR3 bases: TGTGCCAGCAGCCCCCTACGGACGAAGGTCGCCTCTGGGGCCAACGTCCTGACTTTC.

This clonotype was recorded at least ten times. This chain joins TRBV7-6 and TRBJ2-7; D unresolved. The CDR3 is 13 residues long. V lost 2 bases, J lost 2 bases, and 7 bases lay in between. The germline gives CDR1 SGHVS, CDR2 FNYEAQ. In nucleotides, the CDR3 is TGTGCCAGCAGCTTAAATGTGGCCTACGAGCAGTACTTC. Its protein product is CASSLNVAYEQYF.

CDR3 in amino acids: CASSTGGGPYEQYF. The CDR3 nucleotides read TGTGCCAGCAGCACGGGGGGGGGACCCTACGAGCAGTACTTC. The V gene is TRBV7-6, the J gene TRBJ2-7, with 8 bases lining up with TRBD2. The V gene's germline CDR1 is SGHVS and CDR2 FNYEAQ. J lost 2 bases, V lost 5 bases, and 5 bases had no gene match. This CDR3 comprises 14 residues.

The chain links TRBV7-9 to TRBJ2-7, with D tentatively TRBD2 (6 bases). The J call is in doubt because the DNA end fits TRBJ2-1 better. CDR1 and CDR2 (germline): SEHNR, FQNEAQ (reference sequence). This CDR3 contains 15 residues. As DNA, the CDR3 is TGTGCCAGCAGCTTTGGGGCTAGCGTTAGCTATGAGCAGTTCTTC. As protein: CASSFGASVSYEQFF.

V and J are TRBV19 and TRBJ2-7, with D unclear. The J call may be in error: the DNA end matches TRBJ2-4 better. Germline V gene sequence: CDR1 LNHDA, CDR2 SQIVND (reference sequence). The CDR3 loop spans 14 amino acids. For the CDR3, the DNA is TGTGCCAGTAGTATAGGGGCAGGACGGGACATTCAGTACTTC. This gives the protein CASSIGAGRDIQYF.

V is TRBV7-2 and J is TRBJ2-4, with 7 nucleotides matching TRBD1. J gave up 1 base and V 5 bases, and 8 bases lay outside the gene matches. From germline, CDR1 is SGHTA and CDR2 FQGNSA. This CDR3 has 16 residues. CDR3 amino acids: CASSPDRAEAKNIQYF. For the CDR3, the DNA is TGTGCCAGCAGCCCAGACAGGGCGGAGGCCAAAAACATTCAGTACTTC.

The V gene is TRBV28, the J gene TRBJ1-4; perhaps TRBD1 as D (5 bases). The V end was cut by 8 bases, the J end by 0 bases, with 10 bases between. Germline assignment: CDR1 MDHEN and CDR2 SYDVKM. The CDR3 is made up of 14 amino acids. The CDR3 region has the DNA TGTGCCAGCGGGACGGGGGCAACTAATGAAAAACTGTTTTTT. The encoded protein is CASGTGATNEKLFF.

The V and J genes are TRBV7-6 and TRBJ2-1; the D is unclear. The closer fit of TRBJ2-7 to the DNA end suggests the J call may be wrong. The CDR3 is 15 amino acids. Germline V gene lookup returns CDR1 SGHVS and CDR2 FNYEAQ. The CDR3 is CASSLASGGSYEQYF. CDR3 nucleotide sequence: TGTGCCAGCAGCTTAGCGTCAGGCGGCTCCTACGAGCAGTACTTC.

The genes are TRBV11-2 and TRBJ2-7; TRBD2 matches 11 bases. Judging by the DNA end, TRBJ2-1 fits better; the J call may be wrong. Germline values: CDR1 SGHAT, CDR2 FQNNGV. The CDR3 is 16 residues long. The CDR3 loop reads CASSLSPLAGEGEQFF. CDR3 nucleotide sequence: TGTGCCAGCAGCTTATCCCCACTAGCGGGAGAGGGTGAGCAGTTCTTC.

This clonotype appeared many times. The rearrangement joins TRBV7-4 to TRBJ2-7, with TRBD1 as a possible D gene (6 bases). The V gene's germline CDR1 is SGHVT and CDR2 SQSDAQ. CDR3 length equals 14 residues. The germline V and J ends were trimmed by 5 bases and 6 bases, with 17 bases remaining between them. CDR3 protein: CASSHRDTLAEQYF. CDR3 nucleotides: TGTGCCAGCAGCCACCGGGACACCCTCGCCGAGCAGTACTTC.

This clonotype was detected only a few times. This chain uses TRBV7-6 with TRBJ2-1; TRBD1 agrees at 7 bases. J was trimmed by 7 bases and V by 1 base; bases with no gene match: 7. The CDR3 extends over 15 amino acids. CDR1 is SGHVS, CDR2 FNYEAQ, per germline. The CDR3 DNA reads TGTGCCAGCAGCTTAGGGACGACAGGGTGGAATGAGCAGTTCTTC. As protein: CASSLGTTGWNEQFF.